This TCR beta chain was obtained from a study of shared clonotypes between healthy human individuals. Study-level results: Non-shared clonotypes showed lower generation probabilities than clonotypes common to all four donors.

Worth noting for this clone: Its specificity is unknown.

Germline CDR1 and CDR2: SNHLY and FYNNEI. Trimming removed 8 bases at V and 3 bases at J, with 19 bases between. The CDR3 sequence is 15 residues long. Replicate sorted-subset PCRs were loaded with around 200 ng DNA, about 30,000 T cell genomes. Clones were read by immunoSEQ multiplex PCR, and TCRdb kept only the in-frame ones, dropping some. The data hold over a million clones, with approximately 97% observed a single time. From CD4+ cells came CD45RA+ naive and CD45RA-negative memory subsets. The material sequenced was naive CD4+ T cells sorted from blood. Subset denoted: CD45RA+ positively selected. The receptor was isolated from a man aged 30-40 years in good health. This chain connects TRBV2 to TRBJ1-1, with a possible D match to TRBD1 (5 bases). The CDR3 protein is CASCFRWGGDTEAFF. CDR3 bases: TGTGCCAGCTGTTTCCGGTGGGGCGGGGACACTGAAGCTTTCTTT. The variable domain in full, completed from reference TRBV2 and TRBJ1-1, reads EPEVTQTPSHQVTQMGQEVILRCVPISNHLYFYWYRQILGQKVEFLVSFYNNEISEKSEIFDDQFSVERPDGSNFTLKIRSTKLEDSAMYFCASCFRWGGDTEAFFGQGTRLTVV.